Listed here are 9 T cell receptor beta chains from one sample, sequenced in a study of blood T cell repertoires in COVID-19. TCRdb's copy holds only in-frame clones and misses some; the assay was immunoSEQ multiplex PCR. The sample includes about 36,000 clones, over 65% of them seen just once. The specimen sequenced was peripheral blood. The receptors were gathered from a man aged 60 to 69 with active COVID-19.

V usage is TRBV3-1 (or the pseudogene TRBV3-2) and J usage is TRBJ1-1; D possibly corresponds to TRBD1 (6 bases). The length of the CDR3 is 15 residues. Per the germline V gene, CDR1 is LGHDT and CDR2 is YNNKEL (reference sequence). V lost 6 bases, J lost 1 base, and 15 bases lay in between. This chain's CDR3 is CASRPSIQGNTEAFF. The CDR3 DNA is TGTGCCAGCAGGCCGTCAATACAGGGGAACACTGAAGCTTTCTTT.

J is TRBJ1-2 and V is TRBV5-4; perhaps TRBD1 as D (5 bases). Trimming took off 4 bases at V and 4 bases at J, with 20 bases between the two ends. The CDR3 has 16 amino acids. Germline assignment: CDR1 SGHNT and CDR2 YYREEE (reference sequence). CDR3 coding DNA: TGTGCCAGCAGCCAAGGGCGGGGGACCGGCCTCTATGGCTACACCTTC. Translated: CASSQGRGTGLYGYTF.

The chain couples TRBV5-4 to TRBJ2-3, with a weak D call TRBD2 (6 bases). V lost 0 bases, J lost 0 bases, and 11 bases lay in between. The germline gives CDR1 SGHNT, CDR2 YYREEE (reference sequence). The CDR3 length is 16 residues. The CDR3 here is CASSLGQDYSTDTQYF. The CDR3 DNA follows: TGTGCCAGCAGCTTGGGGCAGGACTATAGCACAGATACGCAGTATTTT. Together with reference TRBV5-4 and TRBJ2-3, the CDR3 gives the full variable domain: ETGVTQSPTHLIKTRGQQVTLRCSSQSGHNTVSWYQQALGQGPQFIFQYYREEENGRGNFPPRFSGLQFPNYSSELNVNALELDDSALYLCASSLGQDYSTDTQYFGPGTRLTVL.

The CDR3 DNA follows: TGTGCCAGCAGTTATCATAGCGGGGGGGCGGATGAGCAGTTCTTC. Amino acid sequence: CASSYHSGGADEQFF. The chain uses TRBV6-5 and TRBJ2-1; 11 bases align to TRBD2. V shed 3 bases, J shed 8 bases, and the junction held 6 bases outside the gene matches. Germline CDR1 and CDR2: MNHEY and SVGAGI. The CDR3 is 15 amino acids.

The chain joins TRBV9 to TRBJ1-1; D call uncertain. There are 14 residues in the CDR3. V gave up 0 bases and J gave up 6 bases, with 12 bases separating them. The V gene's germline CDR1 is SGDLS and CDR2 YYNGEE. CDR3 in DNA: TGTGCCAGCAGCGTAGCATTTGGAGACTCTGAAGCTTTCTTT. The encoded protein is CASSVAFGDSEAFF.

The rearrangement links TRBV5-1 to TRBJ1-2; D not resolved. Looked up from germline, CDR1 is SGHRS and CDR2 is YFSETQ. The ends were cut back, 7 bases at V and 8 bases at J, with 18 bases in the middle. This CDR3 comprises 13 residues. CDR3 region: CASDYTGRGGYTF. CDR3 bases: TGCGCCAGCGACTACACGGGGAGAGGAGGCTACACCTTC.

The CDR3 is CASSQEGQGESYNSPLHF. The CDR3 region has the DNA TGCGCCAGCAGCCAAGAAGGGCAGGGGGAATCCTATAATTCACCCCTCCACTTT. The rearrangement joins TRBV4-3 to TRBJ1-6; 7 nucleotides align to TRBD1. CDR3 length: 18 residues. J was trimmed by 1 base and V by 0 bases; bases with no gene match: 6. The V gene's germline CDR1 is LGHNA and CDR2 YSLEER.

CDR3 nucleotides: TGTGCCAGCAGCCAAGTAATTCTAGCGGGAGATACGCAGTATTTT. Translating it yields CASSQVILAGDTQYF. V and J are TRBV3-1 (or the pseudogene TRBV3-2) and TRBJ2-3; 8 bases line up with TRBD2. Germline V gives CDR1 LGHDT, CDR2 YNNKEL (reference sequence). This CDR3 has 15 residues. Losses at the gene ends were 1 base for V and 5 bases for J; bases not matched to a gene: 5.

This clone has only one observation. The chain combines TRBV3-1 (or the pseudogene TRBV3-2) with TRBJ2-5; 13 positions agree with TRBD2. Losses at the gene ends were 1 base for V and 1 base for J; bases not matched to a gene: 0. The CDR3 runs to 16 residues. Germline V gene lookup returns CDR1 LGHDT and CDR2 YNNKEL (reference sequence). The CDR3: CASSQGLAGGQETQYF. The CDR3 region has the DNA TGTGCCAGCAGCCAAGGACTAGCGGGAGGCCAAGAGACCCAGTACTTC.